What follows are 7 T cell receptor beta chains derived from one specimen sequenced in a study of vaccination and CD4 T cells after COVID-19. Sequencing of cultured CD4+ T cell DNA used the Oncomine TCR Beta short-read assay. One entry per CDR3 protein, called by TCRdb with MiXCR from the PCR reads. The sample has approximately 20,000 distinct CDR3 sequences; approximately 40% are singletons. The treatment denotes: roughly 11-day PBMC culture with coronavirus spike peptide pools or control peptides (ViraFEST assay). The antigens for these receptors are not known. Sequenced here: CD4+ T cells from blood, cultured in vitro, sampled before SARS-CoV-2 vaccination. These receptors all come from a human donor who had recovered from COVID-19.

V usage is TRBV7-2 and J usage is TRBJ1-4, with D unresolved. The CDR3 is 14 amino acids. V dropped 2 bases and J dropped 5 bases, with 9 bases sitting between them. Germline values: CDR1 SGHTA, CDR2 FQGNSA. The CDR3 loop is CASSLRPENEKLFF. CDR3 nucleotide sequence: TGTGCCAGCAGCTTAAGGCCGGAGAATGAAAAACTGTTTTTT.

This clonotype occurred a few times. The chain links TRBV21-1 to TRBJ1-5. TRBV21-1 is given as a pseudogene. The CDR3 spans 19 residues. The DNA for the CDR3 is TGTGCCAGCAGACCGAAACCAGGCCTCCTATATCGTAGCAATCAGCCCCAGCATTTT. Translating it yields CASRPKPGLLYRSNQPQHF.

This clonotype has a handful of counts. This chain uses TRBV7-2 with TRBJ1-1; the D is unclear. The CDR3 runs 12 residues. V was cut by 2 bases and J by 5 bases, with 6 bases left in between. In germline, CDR1 is SGHTA, CDR2 FQGNSA. The CDR3, as DNA: TGTGCCAGCAGCTTATCGAGGACTGAAGCTTTCTTT. It is translated as CASSLSRTEAFF.

J is TRBJ2-1 and V is TRBV11-3; D ambiguous. Germline CDR1 is SGHNT and CDR2 is YENEEA. The CDR3 is made up of 12 amino acids. Trimming took off 3 bases at V and 9 bases at J, with 9 bases between the two ends. In DNA form, the CDR3 reads TGTGCCAGCAGCTTCAGAGGTGGTGAGCAGTTCTTC. Its protein is CASSFRGGEQFF.

The DNA of the CDR3 is TGTGCCAGCAGTTTAGATAATTGGAATTCGGATACGCAGTATTTT. It is translated as CASSLDNWNSDTQYF. The rearrangement links TRBV12-3 or TRBV12-4 to TRBJ2-3, with no clear D. The CDR3 extends over 15 amino acids. The V gene lost 1 base and the J gene lost 6 bases, with 14 bases spanning the gap.

The sample holds a few counts of this clonotype. The rearrangement uses TRBV6-1 and TRBJ1-1; 9 nucleotides match TRBD1. The length of the CDR3 is 13 residues. V lost 5 bases and J lost 8; bases outside the gene matches: 6. The germline CDR1 and CDR2 sequences are MNHNS and SASEGT. The CDR3 DNA reads TGTGCCAGCAGTCGAACAGGGGGCATGGAAGCTTTCTTT. Amino acid sequence: CASSRTGGMEAFF.

The chain carries TRBV5-1 and TRBJ2-1; 11 bases fit TRBD2. V lost 4 bases and J lost 0; bases outside the gene matches: 9. From germline, CDR1 is SGHRS and CDR2 YFSETQ. The CDR3 contains 18 residues. The CDR3 DNA sequence: TGCGCCAGCAGCACGGGGACTAGCGGTAGGAGCTCCTACAATGAGCAGTTCTTC. It translates to CASSTGTSGRSSYNEQFF.